Shown below are 30 T cell receptor beta chains from a single sample sequenced in a study of blood T cell repertoires in COVID-19. Clones were read by immunoSEQ multiplex PCR, and TCRdb kept only the in-frame ones, dropping some. Of more than 50,000 clones in the sample, around 83% were seen once. The material sequenced was peripheral blood. All receptors come from a human donor in a cohort sampled during active COVID-19.

As for this clone: Other nucleotide sequences in the sample specify the same CDR3. The chain combines TRBV5-1 with TRBJ2-3; TRBD1 agrees at 9 bases. The V and J ends lost 4 bases and 4 bases, in that order; junction bases with no gene match: 1. From germline, CDR1 is SGHRS and CDR2 YFSETQ. The CDR3 has 13 amino acids. The chain's CDR3 is CASSRTGADTQYF. Written as DNA, the CDR3 is TGCGCCAGCAGCCGGACAGGGGCAGATACGCAGTATTTT. Full variable domain (outside the CDR3, taken from reference TRBV5-1 and TRBJ2-3): KAGVTQTPRYLIKTRGQQVTLSCSPISGHRSVSWYQQTPGQGLQFLFEYFSETQRNKGNFPGRFSGRQFSNSRSEMNVSTLELGDSALYLCASSRTGADTQYFGPGTRLTVL.

The chain carries TRBV7-6 and TRBJ2-3; 9 bases map to TRBD2. The CDR3 spans 18 residues. Germline V CDR1 and CDR2: SGHVS, FNYEAQ. Trimming at V came to 5 bases and at J to 0 bases, leaving 12 bases not matched to a gene. CDR3 in DNA: TGTGCCAGCAGCGCTTCACGAGGTAGCGGGGGTAGCACAGATACGCAGTATTTT. As protein: CASSASRGSGGSTDTQYF.

V and J are TRBV7-2 and TRBJ1-2; D may be TRBD1 (6 bases). The germline gives CDR1 SGHTA, CDR2 FQGNSA. This CDR3 has 15 residues. V lost 5 bases to trimming and J lost 4 bases, with 17 bases between them. This CDR3 is CASSPRAGARYGYTF. DNA of the CDR3: TGTGCCAGCAGCCCTAGGGCGGGGGCCCGCTATGGCTACACCTTC. Using reference TRBV7-2 and TRBJ1-2 for the parts outside the CDR3, the full variable domain is GAGVSQSPSNKVTEKGKDVELRCDPISGHTALYWYRQSLGQGLEFLIYFQGNSAPDKSGLPSDRFSAERTGGSVSTLTIQRTQQEDSAVYLCASSPRAGARYGYTFGSGTRLTVV.

V is TRBV30 and J is TRBJ1-6, with D maybe TRBD1 (5 bases). CDR3 length: 11 amino acids. CDR1 is GTSNPN and CDR2 is SVGIG in the germline V gene (reference sequence). Trimming removed 7 bases at V and 4 bases at J, with 5 bases between. The CDR3 loop is CASGYNSPLHF. The CDR3 bases are TGTGCCTCAGGGTATAATTCACCCCTCCACTTT.

The rearrangement uses TRBV30 and TRBJ1-5, with D uncertain. This CDR3 is built from 14 residues. The germline V gene has CDR1 GTSNPN and CDR2 SVGIG (reference sequence). Trimming left V 1 base short and J 0 bases short, with 7 bases between. CDR3 amino acids: CAWSGLGSNQPQHF. DNA for the CDR3: TGTGCCTGGAGTGGGCTTGGTAGCAATCAGCCCCAGCATTTT. Together with reference TRBV30 and TRBJ1-5, the CDR3 gives the full variable domain: SQTIHQWPATLVQPVGSPLSLECTVEGTSNPNLYWYRQAAGRGLQLLFYSVGIGQISSEVPQNLSASRPQDRQFILSSKKLLLSDSGFYLCAWSGLGSNQPQHFGDGTRLSIL.

This chain connects TRBV5-8 to TRBJ1-6; 7 nucleotides align to TRBD1. Germline CDR1 is SGHTS and CDR2 is YDEGEE. This CDR3 is built from 12 residues. V shed 3 bases and J 18 bases; nucleotides not matched to a gene: 9. CDR3 loop: CASSWGTVGPHF. DNA for the CDR3: TGTGCCAGCAGCTGGGGGACAGTCGGCCCCCACTTT.

The chain combines TRBV30 with TRBJ1-6, with 10 bases that match TRBD1. There are 17 residues in the CDR3. V shed 4 bases, J shed 7 bases, and the junction held 13 bases outside the gene matches. Germline V gives CDR1 GTSNPN, CDR2 SVGIG (reference sequence). In nucleotides, the CDR3 is TGTGCCTGGAATCCGGGACAGGGGTACGCAAGGAATTCACCCCTCCACTTT. Translated: CAWNPGQGYARNSPLHF.

The genes are TRBV5-1 and TRBJ2-3, with a weak D call TRBD1 (5 bases). V was shortened by 5 bases and J by 4 bases, with 17 bases between the two germline ends. CDR1 and CDR2 from the germline V gene are SGHRS and YFSETQ. CDR3 size: 15 residues. CDR3 region: CASRGAAGFSDTQYF. The CDR3 DNA sequence: TGCGCCAGCAGAGGGGCGGCTGGATTTTCAGATACGCAGTATTTT. Supplemented by reference TRBV5-1 and TRBJ2-3, the full variable domain reads KAGVTQTPRYLIKTRGQQVTLSCSPISGHRSVSWYQQTPGQGLQFLFEYFSETQRNKGNFPGRFSGRQFSNSRSEMNVSTLELGDSALYLCASRGAAGFSDTQYFGPGTRLTVL.

The V and J genes are TRBV18 and TRBJ1-2; the match to TRBD1 covers 7 bases. This CDR3 region has 15 residues. The V segment lost 3 bases and the J segment 6 bases; nucleotides outside the gene matches: 10. CDR1 and CDR2 from the germline V gene are KGHSH and LQKENI. The CDR3 sequence is CASSPILQGENGYTF. DNA for the CDR3: TGTGCCAGCTCACCCATCCTTCAGGGGGAGAATGGCTACACCTTC.

The chain carries TRBV28 and TRBJ2-3; TRBD2 is a possible D gene (7 bases). CDR1 is MDHEN, CDR2 SYDVKM, per germline. The CDR3 has 16 amino acids. With 6 bases removed from V and 2 bases from J, the gap between germline ends came to 18 bases. The CDR3 loop is CASSSWGGKDTDTQYF. The CDR3 nucleotides read TGTGCCAGCAGCTCCTGGGGGGGCAAGGACACAGATACGCAGTATTTT.

The V call is TRBV6-5, the J call TRBJ2-2; the D is unclear. V was pared by 6 bases and J by 4 bases, with 12 bases between. This CDR3 comprises 14 residues. Germline V lookup: CDR1 MNHEY, CDR2 SVGAGI. CDR3 in amino acids: CASRIEEITGELFF. The CDR3 DNA reads TGTGCCAGCAGAATTGAGGAAATCACCGGGGAGCTGTTTTTT.

The chain recombines TRBV5-1 with TRBJ2-3; D perhaps matches TRBD2 (6 bases). The length of the CDR3 is 16 residues. V lost 7 bases to trimming and J lost 1 base, with 19 bases between them. The germline V gene has CDR1 SGHRS and CDR2 YFSETQ. The DNA for the CDR3 is TGCGCCAGCGGGCGGTCAGGTGGGGAGGGCACAGATACGCAGTATTTT. This sequence encodes CASGRSGGEGTDTQYF.

V usage is TRBV15 and J usage is TRBJ2-6; D perhaps matches TRBD1 (5 bases). The V end lost 3 bases, the J end lost 4 bases, and 13 bases lay between the germline ends. The CDR3 consists of 16 residues. The germline V gene has CDR1 LNHNV and CDR2 YYDKDF (reference sequence). CDR3 protein: CATSSVRVSGANVLTF. CDR3 sequence (DNA): TGTGCCACCAGCAGCGTCAGGGTCTCGGGGGCCAACGTCCTGACTTTC.

V usage is TRBV5-8 and J usage is TRBJ1-1, with D maybe TRBD1 (5 bases). V gave up 2 bases and J gave up 1 base, with 15 bases separating them. The CDR3 totals 16 residues. The germline CDR1 and CDR2 sequences are SGHTS and YDEGEE. CDR3 DNA sequence: TGTGCCAGCAGCTTAGGGATAGGGGTTTCGAACACTGAAGCTTTCTTT. Protein sequence: CASSLGIGVSNTEAFF. The full variable domain, in which reference TRBV5-8 and TRBJ1-1 provide the parts outside the CDR3, is EAGVTQSPTHLIKTRGQQATLRCSPISGHTSVYWYQQALGLGLQFLLWYDEGEERNRGNFPPRFSGRQFPNYSSELNVNALELEDSALYLCASSLGIGVSNTEAFFGQGTRLTVV.

This chain joins TRBV7-2 and TRBJ2-3; 9 bases are a match to TRBD1. The CDR3 contains 15 residues. Unmatched junction bases numbered 5, after V lost 4 bases and J lost 3 bases. Germline values: CDR1 SGHTA, CDR2 FQGNSA. The CDR3 protein is CASSSDRGGTDTQYF. CDR3 coding DNA: TGTGCCAGCAGCTCTGACAGGGGGGGGACAGATACGCAGTATTTT.

The gene calls are TRBV7-9 and TRBJ2-1; 16 bases map to TRBD2. Per germline, CDR1 SEHNR and CDR2 FQNEAQ (reference sequence). The V segment lost 5 bases and the J segment 9 bases; nucleotides outside the gene matches: 13. This CDR3 region has 18 residues. The DNA of the CDR3 is TGTGCCAGCAGCCGCCCTTTGGGACTAGCGGGGGGGCCGATTGAGCAGTTCTTC. This sequence encodes CASSRPLGLAGGPIEQFF. Full variable domain (rest looked up from reference TRBV7-9 and TRBJ2-1): DTGVSQNPRHKITKRGQNVTFRCDPISEHNRLYWYRQTLGQGPEFLTYFQNEAQLEKSRLLSDRFSAERPKGSFSTLEIQRTEQGDSAMYLCASSRPLGLAGGPIEQFFGPGTRLTVL.

The gene calls are TRBV7-9 and TRBJ2-3; D not resolved. Trimming pared 3 bases from V and 2 bases from J, leaving 15 bases between. CDR1 is SEHNR and CDR2 is FQNEAQ in the germline V gene (reference sequence). This CDR3 spans 16 amino acids. The DNA for the CDR3 is TGTGCCAGCAGCTTCGGAATGAACAGAGCCACAGATACGCAGTATTTT. Translated: CASSFGMNRATDTQYF.

The CDR3 DNA reads TGTGCCAGTAGTACAGACAGGGCAACTAATGAAAAACTGTTTTTT. Protein: CASSTDRATNEKLFF. The chain uses TRBV19 and TRBJ1-4, with 7 positions matching TRBD1. Germline trimming cut 4 bases from V and 0 bases from J; bases unmatched to any gene: 2. Germline CDR1 and CDR2: LNHDA and SQIVND (reference sequence). The CDR3 length is 15 residues.

The rearrangement joins TRBV28 to TRBJ2-1; TRBD1 agrees at 11 bases. Germline V lookup: CDR1 MDHEN, CDR2 SYDVKM. The CDR3 is 16 amino acids. V lost 5 bases to trimming and J lost 6 bases; unmatched junction nucleotides: 9. CDR3 loop: CASSTFEGQGVNEQFF. The CDR3 nucleotides are TGTGCCAGCAGTACCTTTGAGGGACAGGGGGTCAATGAGCAGTTCTTC.

This chain joins TRBV28 and TRBJ1-1, with D possibly being TRBD1 (5 bases). The germline gives CDR1 MDHEN, CDR2 SYDVKM. The CDR3 runs 16 residues. V dropped 1 base and J dropped 0 bases, with 12 bases sitting between them. The CDR3 sequence is CASSLSGGTMNTEAFF. As DNA, the CDR3 is TGTGCCAGCAGTTTATCGGGGGGGACCATGAACACTGAAGCTTTCTTT.

This CDR3 reads CASSHVGGAEYNEQFF. CDR3 coding DNA: TGTGCCAGCAGCCATGTCGGGGGGGCTGAATACAATGAGCAGTTCTTC. The genes are TRBV3-1 (or the pseudogene TRBV3-2) and TRBJ2-1; 8 bases fit TRBD2. The ends lost 3 bases at V and 4 bases at J; junction bases unmatched: 8. Germline CDR1 is LGHDT and CDR2 is YNNKEL (reference sequence). CDR3 size: 16 residues.

This rearrangement joins TRBV18 to TRBJ2-5; D remains ambiguous. The CDR3 covers 12 residues. V was shortened by 3 bases and J by 3 bases, with 5 bases between the two germline ends. Germline V gene data show CDR1 as KGHSH and CDR2 as LQKENI. CDR3 sequence reads: CASSPFEETQYF. The CDR3 coding sequence is TGTGCCAGCTCACCGTTCGAAGAGACCCAGTACTTC.

V is TRBV6-5 and J is TRBJ2-1; perhaps TRBD2 as D (5 bases). Trimming took off 8 bases at V and 3 bases at J, with 17 bases between the two ends. CDR3 size: 15 residues. Germline V CDR1 and CDR2: MNHEY, SVGAGI. CDR3 sequence reads: CASWAAASFYNEQFF. CDR3 sequence (DNA): TGTGCCAGCTGGGCAGCGGCGAGCTTCTACAATGAGCAGTTCTTC.

CDR3 sequence (DNA): TGTGCCAGCAGCCGGGCGAGCGGGGGGGCTGGGACCCAGTACTTC. The encoded protein is CASSRASGGAGTQYF. J is TRBJ2-5 and V is TRBV3-1 (or the pseudogene TRBV3-2), with TRBD2 matching 10 bases. Germline V gene data show CDR1 as LGHDT and CDR2 as YNNKEL (reference sequence). With 4 bases clipped from V and 7 bases from J, the junction kept 9 bases outside the gene matches. CDR3 length: 15 residues.

The genes are TRBV5-1 and TRBJ2-2, with 8 bases that match TRBD1. Germline V lookup: CDR1 SGHRS, CDR2 YFSETQ. The CDR3 covers 15 residues. Germline trimming cut 4 bases from V and 8 bases from J; bases unmatched to any gene: 10. DNA of the CDR3: TGCGCCAGCAGCAGTAGGACAGGGCGTCCGGGGGAGCTGTTTTTT. Its protein is CASSSRTGRPGELFF.

J is TRBJ2-2 and V is TRBV7-9, with D maybe TRBD2 (6 bases). Trimming removed 3 bases from V and 1 base from J, with 18 bases in between. Germline V gives CDR1 SEHNR, CDR2 FQNEAQ (reference sequence). This CDR3 is built from 18 residues. The CDR3 sequence is CASSLVSLWRGNTGELFF. DNA of the CDR3: TGTGCCAGCAGCTTGGTGAGCCTCTGGAGGGGGAACACCGGGGAGCTGTTTTTT.

The chain couples TRBV18 to TRBJ2-5; no clear D. Germline V lookup: CDR1 KGHSH, CDR2 LQKENI. V gave up 4 bases and J gave up 1 base, with 7 bases separating them. The CDR3 has 13 residues. The chain's CDR3 is CASSRGSQETQYF. The CDR3 DNA sequence: TGTGCCAGCTCACGAGGTTCCCAAGAGACCCAGTACTTC.

This clone was picked up one time. This chain uses TRBV7-9 with TRBJ2-1, with TRBD1 identical over 11 bases. Germline CDR1 reads SEHNR; CDR2 reads FQNEAQ (reference sequence). This CDR3 is built from 15 residues. V was pared by 4 bases and J by 3 bases, with 2 bases of the junction left unmatched. CDR3 in DNA: TGTGCCAGCAGCTCCGGGACAGGGGGCTACAATGAGCAGTTCTTC. Translation: CASSSGTGGYNEQFF.

This rearrangement joins TRBV2 to TRBJ2-3; 8 nucleotides line up with TRBD1. The ends lost 5 bases at V and 5 bases at J; junction bases unmatched: 6. The CDR3 consists of 14 residues. CDR1 is SNHLY and CDR2 is FYNNEI in the germline V gene. The CDR3 spells CASSPNTGGDTQYF. The CDR3 DNA reads as TGTGCCAGCAGTCCTAATACAGGGGGAGATACGCAGTATTTT.

A remark on this clone: One junction end does not reproduce the germline sequence, and a read error may be involved. The rearrangement uses TRBV7-8 and TRBJ1-4; D might be TRBD1 (6 bases). This CDR3 comprises 14 residues. In germline, CDR1 is SGHVS, CDR2 FQNEAQ. The CDR3 loop reads CANSLGRGDEKLFF. In nucleotides, the CDR3 is TGTGCCAACAGCTTAGGCAGGGGAGATGAAAAACTGTTTTTT.